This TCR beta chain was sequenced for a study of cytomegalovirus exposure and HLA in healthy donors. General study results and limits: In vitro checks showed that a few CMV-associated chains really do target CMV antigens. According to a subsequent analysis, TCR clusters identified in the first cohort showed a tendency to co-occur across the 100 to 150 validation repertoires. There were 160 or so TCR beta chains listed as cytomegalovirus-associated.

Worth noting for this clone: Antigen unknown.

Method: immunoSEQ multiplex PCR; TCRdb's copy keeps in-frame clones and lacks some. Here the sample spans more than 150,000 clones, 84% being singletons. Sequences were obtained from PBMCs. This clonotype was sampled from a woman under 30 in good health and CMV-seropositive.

CDR3 sequence (DNA): TGTGCCACCAGAAGATCGGGAAAAGAGACCCAGTACTTC. Its translation: CATRRSGKETQYF. This chain joins TRBV15 and TRBJ2-5; possibly TRBD2 for D (5 bases). The CDR3 spans 13 residues. Germline V gene lookup returns CDR1 LNHNV and CDR2 YYDKDF (reference sequence). V shed 6 bases and J shed 3 bases, with 11 bases lying between them.